The sequence of this T cell receptor (beta chain) was determined in a study of glioma-infiltrating T cells (dated by TCRdb to the mid-2010s). For context, the study as a whole: Glioma tissue, non-neoplastic brain tissue and matched peripheral blood mononuclear cells were used as sources from which TCR alpha- and beta-chain repertoires were sequenced. Each tissue-infiltrating repertoire was compared with the same patient's peripheral blood repertoire to measure divergence between tissue and blood T-cell populations. The paired cohort was made up of three low-grade glioma patients, about 8 primary glioblastoma patients and three non-glioma patients who contributed non-neoplastic brain tissue. General conclusions and limits of the study: Small numbers underpinned the group comparisons: under ten glioblastoma patients, three low-grade glioma patients and three non-neoplastic patients. VJ-independent divergence between tissue and blood was found to be below expectation in non-neoplastic patients but above expectation in all gliomas, particularly low-grade gliomas. Very few CDR3 sequences were found to be shared between tissue and blood, and this scarcity was attributed to high CDR3 diversity and limited sampling.

The iRepertoire nested amplicon-rescue multiplex PCR (arm-PCR) platform was used to amplify TCR alpha and beta CDR3 regions from RNA. One-step reverse transcription and amplification used roughly 90-400 ng of tissue mRNA or PBMC total RNA as input. Following bead purification, Illumina adapters were added by a secondary multiplex PCR, and the libraries were gel-purified between 200 and 400 bp. Internal 6-nucleotide barcodes were carried by the libraries and were used for demultiplexing. Sequencing of the libraries was done on an Illumina MiSeq using 2x220 or 2x250 nucleotide paired-end reads. On the authors' methods: FLASH 1.2.11 was used to merge paired reads, and BWA-MEM then aligned the reads to the GRCh37 human genome before TRA and TRB reads were extracted. V and J assignment used an IMGT-derived reference of cassette sequences and CDR3 motifs that included pseudogenes. Reads were translated in three frames, and productive CDR3s were defined by a C…FGXG motif without stop codons. Unique combinations of V-J cassette pair and CDR3 amino acid sequence were defined as clonotypes. Hamming distance filtering was applied to reads, with thresholds set by the sequence error rate of each sample in mapped regions. The public sequencing data were trimmed at Q25 with fastp and processed into clonotypes with MiXCR by TCRdb, which kept only in-frame beta chains. Each CDR3 protein appears once, grouped with its most common genes and DNA. The authors' filters were not applied to this entry. The sample yields fewer than 250,000 distinct CDR3 sequences; approximately 30% were counted once. The top ten clones comprise 20% of the sample.

Based on the germline V gene (reference sequence), the CDR1 and CDR2 sequences are LNHDA and SQIVND. The junction carries 10 bases between V and J, which are trimmed by 9 bases and 5 bases respectively. The CDR3 has 12 amino acids, counting the end cysteine and phenylalanine. CDR3 DNA only is kept here, 36 bases in frame from base 1. Notes on this clonotype: The specificity of this receptor is unknown. No base quality information exists; no much larger clone differs at one position.

Recombination connected TRBV19 to TRBJ2-2, with the D gene not confidently named. The sample consisted of glioma tissue, nonneoplastic brain tissue, or PBMCs (not recorded which). The TCR sequence derives from a human donor with low-grade glioma or glioblastoma, undergoing nonglioma brain surgery, or in good health (not recorded which). In nucleotide form, the sequence is TGTGCCAGCCACTCCTATACCGGGGAGCTGTTTTTT. It is translated as CASHSYTGELFF.